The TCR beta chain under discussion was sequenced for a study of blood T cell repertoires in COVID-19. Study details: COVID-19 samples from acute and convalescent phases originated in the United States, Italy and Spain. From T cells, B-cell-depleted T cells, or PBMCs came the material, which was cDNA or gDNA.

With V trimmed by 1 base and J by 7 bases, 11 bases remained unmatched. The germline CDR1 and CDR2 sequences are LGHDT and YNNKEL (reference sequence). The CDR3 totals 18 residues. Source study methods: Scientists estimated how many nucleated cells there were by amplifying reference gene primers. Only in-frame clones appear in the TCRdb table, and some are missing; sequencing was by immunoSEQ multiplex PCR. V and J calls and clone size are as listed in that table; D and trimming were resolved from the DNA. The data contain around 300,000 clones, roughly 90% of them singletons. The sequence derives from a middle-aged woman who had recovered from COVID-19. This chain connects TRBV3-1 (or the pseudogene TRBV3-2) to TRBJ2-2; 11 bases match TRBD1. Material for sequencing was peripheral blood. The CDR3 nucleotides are TGTGCCAGCAGCCAAGTTCCCGGACAGGGGGCGCGAGGCGGGGAGCTGTTTTTT. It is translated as CASSQVPGQGARGGELFF.